The clone carrying this TCR beta chain has only a few counts. Its cognate antigen is unknown. This entry is derived from a study of T cell repertoires in cytomegalovirus infection. Via MiXCR, TCRdb re-called the reads, giving one row per CDR3 protein. The sample has more than 90,000 distinct CDR3 sequences; around 10% are singletons. In germline, CDR1 is LGHNA, CDR2 YSLEER. V shed 0 bases and J 6 bases; nucleotides not matched to a gene: 8. This CDR3 has 18 amino acids. The receptor's source is a human donor in good health (CMV status not recorded). Some clones in this sample may be carry-over from other donors' samples. The chain uses TRBV4-3 and TRBJ2-4, with 13 bases matching TRBD2. Sequencing was performed on PBMCs, sequenced either directly or after in vitro stimulation (not recorded which). CDR3 sequence reads: CASSQDLGLAGSGNIQYF. The CDR3, as DNA: TGCGCCAGCAGCCAAGATTTGGGACTAGCGGGATCGGGAAACATTCAGTACTTC.